The clone carrying this T cell receptor beta chain was detected a few times. Its antigen is not known. Trimming took 5 bases from V and 5 from J; bases not matched to a gene: 9. Per germline, CDR1 MNHEY and CDR2 SMNVEV (reference sequence). The CDR3 totals 15 residues. The sample is drawn from a study of spatial heterogeneity in lung cancer. Study-level points and caveats: How many expanded intratumoral alpha and beta TCRs were present tracked the tumor mutation count, which was a count of nonsynonymous mutations.

One entry per CDR3 protein results from TCRdb running MiXCR on the 5' RACE reads. The sample consists of 3,300 or so distinct CDR3 sequences, roughly 12% of them appearing once. Time point denoted: sample taken at primary tumor resection. Samples came from 72 TRACERx patients with untreated early-stage lung cancer. The sequencing used lung tumor tissue, collected at surgery. The sequence was collected from a male donor with early-stage non-small cell lung cancer. The V call is TRBV27, the J call TRBJ1-1, with TRBD1 matching over 9 bases. The CDR3 nucleotides are TGTGCCAGCAGTGGGAGACACAGGGGGCTTACTGAAGCTTTCTTT. Translation: CASSGRHRGLTEAFF.